This TCR beta chain appears in the sequencing data of a study of T-cell reconstitution after alpha-beta-depleted transplantation in children. Construction of the TCRbeta library involved unique molecular identifiers. Each CDR3 protein gets one entry after TCRdb re-called the PCR reads with MiXCR. The sample includes hundreds of thousands of distinct CDR3 sequences, around 14% of them seen just once. V lost 5 bases, J lost 0 bases, and 13 bases lay in between. The CDR3 has 15 amino acids. Germline CDR1 reads SNHLY; CDR2 reads FYNNEI. The V gene is TRBV2, the J gene TRBJ1-1, with D perhaps matching TRBD1 (6 bases). The sequences come from PBMCs, collected before TCRalphabeta/CD19-depleted stem cell transplant. The sequence was collected from a girl aged 2 to 10 with congenital amegakaryocytic thrombocytopenia, due to receive a stem cell transplant. As DNA, the CDR3 is TGTGCCAGCAGTCCTCAGGAGGGGGTGAACACTGAAGCTTTCTTT. Its protein is CASSPQEGVNTEAFF.